The rows below give T cell receptor beta chains drawn from one sample of a study of shared clonotypes between healthy human individuals. TCRdb's copy holds only in-frame clones and misses some; the assay was immunoSEQ multiplex PCR. The profile shows 2 million to 2.5 million clones, approximately 93% of them singletons. Input material: naive CD4+ T cells from PBMCs. Every receptor here comes from a man aged 18 to 35 in good health. Some clones in this sample may be carry-over from other donors' samples. Both conserved end residues are part of each CDR3. Fields, in order: V gene, J gene, clone size, D gene, CDR3 DNA, CDR3 protein. The D gene is left open where the match is weak. Size tells how often a clone was seen (once, few, many) or the class of an expanded clone, and some rows leave it out.

V gene: TRBV15; J gene: TRBJ2-2; clone size: NA; D gene: TRBD1; CDR3 DNA: TGTGCCACCAGCAGCAGGGACAGGGGGCGGGGGGAGCTGTTTTTT; CDR3 protein: CATSSRDRGRGELFF
V gene: TRBV2; J gene: TRBJ2-1; clone size: NA; D gene: NA; CDR3 DNA: TGTGCCAGCAGTGTTGTCGAGCAGTTCTTC; CDR3 protein: CASSVVEQFF
V gene: TRBV28; J gene: TRBJ1-2; clone size: NA; D gene: NA; CDR3 DNA: TGTGCCAGCAGGGACGGCGAGACGATAAACTATGGCTACACCTTC; CDR3 protein: CASRDGETINYGYTF
V gene: TRBV28; J gene: TRBJ2-2; clone size: NA; D gene: NA; CDR3 DNA: TGTGCCAGCAGTTTCGCGAGCGGATATACCGGGGAGCTGTTTTTT; CDR3 protein: CASSFASGYTGELFF
V gene: TRBV5-1; J gene: TRBJ2-5; clone size: NA; D gene: TRBD2; CDR3 DNA: TGCGCCAGCAGCTTGCGGGTAGCGGGGACCGCCGAGACCCAGTACTTC; CDR3 protein: CASSLRVAGTAETQYF
V gene: TRBV18; J gene: TRBJ2-5; clone size: NA; D gene: NA; CDR3 DNA: TGTGCCAGCTCACCGGCAGGGAGAGGGCACGAGACCCAGTACTTC; CDR3 protein: CASSPAGRGHETQYF
V gene: TRBV28; J gene: TRBJ2-7; clone size: NA; D gene: NA; CDR3 DNA: TGTGCCAGCAGTCCTCCCTGGGGCGGGAACCACGAGCAGTACTTC; CDR3 protein: CASSPPWGGNHEQYF
V gene: TRBV2; J gene: TRBJ1-4; clone size: NA; D gene: NA; CDR3 DNA: TGTGCCAGCACCATAGGACAAGCGGGTGAAAAACTGTTTTTT; CDR3 protein: CASTIGQAGEKLFF
V gene: TRBV11-3; J gene: TRBJ2-2; clone size: NA; D gene: TRBD2; CDR3 DNA: TGTGCCAGCAGAAATGGACTAGCGGGAGCCACCGGGGAGCTGTTTTTT; CDR3 protein: CASRNGLAGATGELFF
V gene: TRBV27; J gene: TRBJ2-7; clone size: NA; D gene: TRBD2; CDR3 DNA: TGTGCCAGCACCTCGCTCGGACTAGCGGCCCACGAGCAGTACTTC; CDR3 protein: CASTSLGLAAHEQYF
V gene: TRBV14; J gene: TRBJ1-3; clone size: NA; D gene: NA; CDR3 DNA: TGTGCCAGCAGCTTCCAGGGGAGCTCTGGAAACACCATATATTTT; CDR3 protein: CASSFQGSSGNTIYF
V gene: TRBV6-5; J gene: TRBJ2-2; clone size: NA; D gene: TRBD1; CDR3 DNA: TGTGCCAGCAGGGGACAGGGTAACACCGGGGAGCTGTTTTTT; CDR3 protein: CASRGQGNTGELFF
V gene: TRBV7-8; J gene: TRBJ2-1; clone size: NA; D gene: NA; CDR3 DNA: TGTGCCAGCAGCCCAAGGAGAAACAAGCTCGATGAGCAGTTCTTC; CDR3 protein: CASSPRRNKLDEQFF
V gene: TRBV18; J gene: TRBJ2-7; clone size: NA; D gene: NA; CDR3 DNA: TGTGCCAGCTCACCGGATGACAGGAGGTACTCCTACGAGCAGTACTTC; CDR3 protein: CASSPDDRRYSYEQYF
V gene: TRBV7-9; J gene: TRBJ2-2; clone size: NA; D gene: TRBD2; CDR3 DNA: TGTGCCAGCAGCTTATCTTGGCGGGAGGGCAACACCGGGGAGCTGTTTTTT; CDR3 protein: CASSLSWREGNTGELFF
V gene: TRBV28; J gene: TRBJ2-2; clone size: once; D gene: TRBD1; CDR3 DNA: TGTGCCACGGGACAGGGGAACACCGGGGAGCTGTTTTTT; CDR3 protein: CATGQGNTGELFF
V gene: TRBV30; J gene: TRBJ1-1; clone size: few; D gene: NA; CDR3 DNA: TGTGCCTGGGTAGACACTGAAGCTTTCTTT; CDR3 protein: CAWVDTEAFF
V gene: TRBV23-1; J gene: TRBJ1-2; clone size: NA; D gene: NA; CDR3 DNA: TGCGCCAGCAGTCTTCCATCGGGAGGCAGCAATTTGCTTTCGGCTGGCTACACCTTC; CDR3 protein: CASSLPSGGSNLLSAGYTF
V gene: TRBV10-3; J gene: TRBJ1-1; clone size: NA; D gene: TRBD1; CDR3 DNA: TGTGCCATCAGCGCGAGACAGGGCGCTGAAGCTTTCTTT; CDR3 protein: CAISARQGAEAFF
V gene: TRBV6-5; J gene: TRBJ2-5; clone size: NA; D gene: TRBD1; CDR3 DNA: TGTGCCAGCAGGCCCCGGGACAGGGGGGAAGAGACCCAGTACTTC; CDR3 protein: CASRPRDRGEETQYF
V gene: TRBV19; J gene: TRBJ2-5; clone size: NA; D gene: TRBD2; CDR3 DNA: TGTGCCAGTAACCCCACGGGAGGGGGTGAGACCCAGTACTTC; CDR3 protein: CASNPTGGGETQYF
V gene: TRBV7-3; J gene: TRBJ2-3; clone size: NA; D gene: TRBD2; CDR3 DNA: TGTGCCAGCAGCTTGACCGGGACTAGCGGGAGTCGGACAGATACGCAGTATTTT; CDR3 protein: CASSLTGTSGSRTDTQYF
V gene: TRBV18; J gene: TRBJ1-4; clone size: NA; D gene: NA; CDR3 DNA: TGTGCCAGCTCACTTATGGGGGCGTCAACTAATGAAAAACTGTTTTTT; CDR3 protein: CASSLMGASTNEKLFF
V gene: TRBV7-2; J gene: TRBJ2-7; clone size: NA; D gene: TRBD2; CDR3 DNA: TGTGCCAGCAGCTTAGGGCGGGAGCGGGGGGAGCAGTACTTC; CDR3 protein: CASSLGRERGEQYF
V gene: TRBV28; J gene: TRBJ1-2; clone size: NA; D gene: NA; CDR3 DNA: TGTGCCAGCAGTTTTCGGGATTATGGCTACACCTTC; CDR3 protein: CASSFRDYGYTF
V gene: TRBV15; J gene: TRBJ1-1; clone size: NA; D gene: TRBD1; CDR3 DNA: TGTGCCACCAGCAGATCGGACAGGCCGACTGAAGCTTTCTTT; CDR3 protein: CATSRSDRPTEAFF
V gene: TRBV7-7; J gene: TRBJ2-5; clone size: NA; D gene: TRBD2; CDR3 DNA: TGTGCCAGTACTGCGGGGGATGGGACCCAGTACTTC; CDR3 protein: CASTAGDGTQYF
V gene: TRBV15; J gene: TRBJ2-7; clone size: NA; D gene: TRBD2; CDR3 DNA: TGTGCCACCAGCAGGGAACTAGCGGGAGCCTACGAGCAGTACTTC; CDR3 protein: CATSRELAGAYEQYF
V gene: TRBV19; J gene: TRBJ1-1; clone size: NA; D gene: TRBD1; CDR3 DNA: TGTGCCAGTCGACAGGGGGCGAACACTGAAGCTTTCTTT; CDR3 protein: CASRQGANTEAFF